This T cell receptor beta chain is drawn from a study of T cells after yellow fever vaccination. Study summary: Libraries from low-cell-number fractions were prepared with the SMART-Seq v4 Ultra Low Input RNA kit.

Study results and caveats: Clonotypes found in both CD4 and CD8 compartments made up a small share. Boosting was followed by the reappearance of most primary-vaccination clones (roughly 96% CD4, around 91% CD8).

Synthesis of TCR cDNA relied on 5'RACE template switching, which attached a universal primer site and UMIs. TCRdb processed the 5' RACE reads anew with MiXCR; each CDR3 protein has one entry. The sample yields under 600,000 distinct CDR3 sequences, roughly 13% seen once. The CDR3 extends over 15 amino acids. V lost 0 bases and J 4 bases, leaving 13 bases between the germline ends. CDR1 is ENHRY, CDR2 SYGVKD, per germline. For this clonotype: What it binds is not known.

The sequenced sample was PBMCs, obtained on the day of the yellow fever booster vaccination. This TCR was sampled from a man aged 25-40 years who received the YFV17D yellow fever vaccine. This sequence joins TRBV10-3 and TRBJ2-7; the D gene is possibly TRBD1 (6 bases). The CDR3 DNA reads as TGTGCCATCAGTGAGTCGATCCAGGGGAAATACGAGCAGTACTTC. Amino acids: CAISESIQGKYEQYF.